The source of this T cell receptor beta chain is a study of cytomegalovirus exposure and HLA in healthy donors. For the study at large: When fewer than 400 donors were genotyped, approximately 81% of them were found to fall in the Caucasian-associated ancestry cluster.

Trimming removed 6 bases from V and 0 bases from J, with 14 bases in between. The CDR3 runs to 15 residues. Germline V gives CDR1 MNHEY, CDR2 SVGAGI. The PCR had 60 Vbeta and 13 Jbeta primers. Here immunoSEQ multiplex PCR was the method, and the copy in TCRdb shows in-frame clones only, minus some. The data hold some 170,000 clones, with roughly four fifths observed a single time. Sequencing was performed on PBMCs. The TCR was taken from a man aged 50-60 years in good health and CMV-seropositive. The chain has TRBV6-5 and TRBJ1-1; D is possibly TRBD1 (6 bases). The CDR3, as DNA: TGTGCCAGCAGGGGGGCAGGAGGCATGAACACTGAAGCTTTCTTT. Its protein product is CASRGAGGMNTEAFF.